The TCR beta chain under discussion was sequenced for a study of blood T cell repertoires in COVID-19. Source study methods: Scientists estimated how many nucleated cells there were by amplifying reference gene primers. TCRdb's table, derived via immunoSEQ multiplex PCR, lists solely in-frame clones and lacks some. Clone size and the V and J calls come from that table; the DNA yielded D and trimming. The table records some 120,000 clones, less than 95% of them present only once. Trimming cost V 3 bases and J 7 bases; bases outside gene matches: 2. Germline CDR1 KGHSH, CDR2 LQKENI. The CDR3 loop spans 12 amino acids.

Sequencing was done on a sample of peripheral blood. The chain combines TRBV18 with TRBJ2-7; 8 bases are shared with TRBD2. The TCR was taken from a human donor with active COVID-19. The donor label of this sample is uncertain. DNA for the CDR3: TGTGCCAGCTCACCCGGGAGGGCAGAGCAGTACTTC. Translating gives CASSPGRAEQYF.